Reported below is one T cell receptor (beta chain). The CDR3 length is 14 residues. Germline V lookup: CDR1 SGDLS, CDR2 YYNGEE. Trimming removed 2 bases from V and 1 base from J, with 4 bases in between. These data originate in a study of blood T cell repertoires in COVID-19. Whole-study context: The samples span acute and convalescent COVID-19 from the United States, Italy and Spain. T cells, B-cell-depleted T cells, or PBMCs supplied cDNA or gDNA.

Generated by immunoSEQ multiplex PCR, the TCRdb table keeps only in-frame clones and is missing some. The sample yields roughly 280,000 clones, roughly 86% seen once. The source is a middle-aged man with active or convalescent COVID-19. The chain employs TRBV9 and TRBJ1-6; unclear D gene. The sequencing sample was made of peripheral blood. The CDR3 here is CASSVQSYNSPLHF. For the CDR3, the DNA is TGTGCCAGCAGCGTCCAATCCTATAATTCACCCCTCCACTTT.